This is a list of T cell receptor beta chains from one sample in a study of human T cells and chemical hapten exposure. One entry per CDR3 protein, called by TCRdb with MiXCR from the RACE reads. In the table there are a few hundred thousand distinct CDR3 sequences, about 6.3% of which are singletons. Sequencing used whole blood, obtained in connection with sensitization to the hapten diphenylcyclopropenone (DPC). The receptors stem from a woman aged 18-35 years with alopecia areata. Some clones in this sample may be carry-over from other donors' samples. The CDR3 runs from the conserved cysteine through the conserved F or W. D genes are given only for firm matches. The size of a clone is reported for some rows only, either as once, few or many, or as a class for expanded clones.

V	J	size	D	DNA	CDR3
TRBV25-1	TRBJ2-6	many	TRBD1	TGTGCCAGCAGTGCTTTGACCATTGCCGGGACAGGGCTCTCTGGGGCCAACGTCCTGACTTTC	CASSALTIAGTGLSGANVLTF
TRBV11-2	TRBJ2-7	NA	NA	TGTGCCAGCAGCTTAGTTGGGGGAGAGCGGTCCTACGAGCAGTACTTC	CASSLVGGERSYEQYF
TRBV6-5	TRBJ1-1	NA	NA	TGTGCCAGCAGTTACTCTTATAGGGGTGGCACTGAAGCTTTCTTT	CASSYSYRGGTEAFF
TRBV5-5	TRBJ2-3	NA	NA	TGTGCCAGCAGCTTGGGAGGCTTAGTGGATACGCAGTATTTT	CASSLGGLVDTQYF
TRBV6-6	TRBJ1-4	many	NA	TGTGCCAGCAGCAACGACTCCCCTCTGCAAAGTGAAAAACTGTTTTTT	CASSNDSPLQSEKLFF
TRBV2	TRBJ2-2	few	NA	TGTGCCAGCAGCCGAAGGGACACCGGGGAGCTGTTTTTT	CASSRRDTGELFF
TRBV5-1	TRBJ2-7	few	TRBD1	TGCGCCAGCAGCCTGGACGGGACAGGGGTCTTCGAGCAGTACTTC	CASSLDGTGVFEQYF
TRBV6-2/TRBV6-3	TRBJ1-1	many	NA	TGTGCCAGCAGTTACTCGATAGGCCAGGCTGAAGCTTTCTTT	CASSYSIGQAEAFF
TRBV5-1	TRBJ2-1	many	TRBD1	TGCGCCAGCAGCTCCGGTAGTACGGCAGGGGGCTATGAGCAGTTCTTC	CASSSGSTAGGYEQFF
TRBV14	TRBJ2-3	NA	TRBD2	TGTGCCAGCAGCCAAGATGGAGGGAGGGAAGATACGCAGTATTTT	CASSQDGGREDTQYF
TRBV5-6	TRBJ1-3	few	NA	TGTGCCAGCAGCTTCATTGGAAACACCATATATTTT	CASSFIGNTIYF
TRBV7-2	TRBJ1-1	many	NA	TGTGCCAGCAGCTTAGATGCCGGCGTGGCTTTCTTT	CASSLDAGVAFF
TRBV10-3	TRBJ1-1	many	TRBD1	TGTGCCATCAGGGACAGGGGAATGAACACTGAAGCTTTCTTT	CAIRDRGMNTEAFF
TRBV28	TRBJ1-5	NA	TRBD1	TGTGCCAGCAGTTCTGGACAGGGAGGAGTGAGCAATCAGCCCCAGCATTTT	CASSSGQGGVSNQPQHF
TRBV3-1	TRBJ2-1	few	NA	TGTGCCAGCAGCTTCCAGGGGGGGGATGAGCAGTTCTTC	CASSFQGGDEQFF
TRBV6-5	TRBJ1-1	few	NA	TGTGCCAGCAGTAGAACATTGAACACTGAAGCTTTCTTT	CASSRTLNTEAFF
TRBV29-1	TRBJ2-1	few	NA	TGCAGCGTTGACCGTAATGGTGAGCAGTTCTTC	CSVDRNGEQFF
TRBV10-3	TRBJ1-1	NA	NA	TGTGCCATCCTATCCGGGGGCGGGAACACTGAAGCTTTCTTT	CAILSGGGNTEAFF
TRBV10-3	TRBJ2-6	many	TRBD1	TGTGCCATCAGTGAGCCGTCCGGACAGGGGCCATTTATGGGATCTGGGGCCAACGTCCTGACTTTC	CAISEPSGQGPFMGSGANVLTF
TRBV5-5	TRBJ1-2	many	NA	TGTGCCAGCAGCCCCTCCGTGGGGATGATCTATGGCTACACCTTC	CASSPSVGMIYGYTF
TRBV3-1	TRBJ1-1	few	NA	TGTGCCAGCAGCCAAGGGACAGCTGGGGGGGCGACTGAAGCTTTCTTT	CASSQGTAGGATEAFF
TRBV4-1	TRBJ2-2	many	NA	TGCGCCAGCAGCCACTCTTGGGCGGGTGTACGAAAGAACACCGGGGAGCTGTTTTTT	CASSHSWAGVRKNTGELFF
TRBV28	TRBJ1-4	few	NA	TGTGCCAGCAACCGAAGGACTAATGAAAAACTGTTTTTT	CASNRRTNEKLFF
TRBV15	TRBJ2-7	NA	TRBD2	TGTGCCACCAGCAGAGATAGTGGAGCTAGCGGGGGGGAGTTC	CATSRDSGASGGEF
TRBV20-1	TRBJ2-7	NA	NA	TGCAGTGCCACTACCTCTAGCCAACTACCCTACGAGCAGTACTTC	CSATTSSQLPYEQYF
TRBV6-2/TRBV6-3	TRBJ2-5	few	NA	TGTGCCAGCACCCGGGCTAGGGGAGAGACCCAGTACTTC	CASTRARGETQYF
TRBV28	TRBJ2-6	NA	NA	TGTGCCAGCAGTTTAGGATATGACTCTGGGGCCAACGTCCTGACTTTC	CASSLGYDSGANVLTF
TRBV28	TRBJ2-1	many	NA	TGTGCCAGCAGTTCCCCCTATGAGCAGTTCTTC	CASSSPYEQFF
TRBV6-2/TRBV6-3	TRBJ2-7	NA	NA	TGTGCCAGCAGTTACCCCCCGGTCTACGAGCAGTACTTC	CASSYPPVYEQYF
TRBV12-3/TRBV12-4	TRBJ1-5	many	NA	TGTGCCAGCACCCAAAACACAAATCAGCCCCAGCATTTT	CASTQNTNQPQHF
TRBV7-9	TRBJ2-6	few	TRBD2	TGTGCCAGCAGCGGCGGGGGATCTGGGGCCAACGTCCTGACTTTC	CASSGGGSGANVLTF
TRBV28	TRBJ2-2	few	NA	TGTGCCAGCACTAAGGTTCGGATCACCGGGGAGCTGTTTTTT	CASTKVRITGELFF
TRBV27	TRBJ2-3	NA	TRBD2	TGTGCCAGCGCCCGTCGGACTAGCGGCCGGCAGGCAGATACGCAGTATTTT	CASARRTSGRQADTQYF
TRBV5-1	TRBJ2-5	few	TRBD2	TGCGCCAGCAGCTTGCGAACTAGCGGCCAAGAGACCCAGTACTTC	CASSLRTSGQETQYF
TRBV5-5	TRBJ2-1	NA	TRBD1	TGTGCCAGCAGCTCTACAGGGGTAATCAATGAGCAGTTCTTC	CASSSTGVINEQFF
TRBV11-3	TRBJ1-1	few	TRBD1	TGTGCCAGCAGCAGACTGCATGACAGGGGGATCTCGAACACTGAAGCTTTCTTT	CASSRLHDRGISNTEAFF
TRBV5-1	TRBJ2-5	NA	NA	TGCGCCAGCAGCTTGGGCTCGGGGGCGATATCCCAGTACTTC	CASSLGSGAISQYF
TRBV10-3	TRBJ2-7	many	NA	TGTGCCATCAGGCCCGGTCTAACCTACGAGCAGTACTTC	CAIRPGLTYEQYF
TRBV12-3/TRBV12-4	TRBJ1-6	few	NA	TGTGCCACCCGCCGGCGTTCGGGGAATTCACCCCTCCACTTT	CATRRRSGNSPLHF
TRBV3-1	TRBJ1-1	many	NA	TGTGCCAGCAGCCAAGGCCGGGATATCCCGCATACTGAAGCTTTCTTT	CASSQGRDIPHTEAFF
TRBV6-2/TRBV6-3	TRBJ1-1	many	NA	TGTGCCAGCAGCCGACCCCAATGGGAAATAACCTCCATGAACACTGAAGCTTTCTTT	CASSRPQWEITSMNTEAFF
TRBV5-6	TRBJ2-3	NA	NA	TGTGCCAGCAGCCTACTCGAACAGATTAGCACAGATACGCAGTATTTT	CASSLLEQISTDTQYF
TRBV20-1	TRBJ1-5	NA	NA	TGCAGTGCTAGACTATCCGGGGCGGGCCAGCCCCAGCATTTT	CSARLSGAGQPQHF
TRBV7-2	TRBJ2-7	NA	NA	TGTGCCAGCAGCTATGCCGCCGGGCGCGAGCAGTACTTC	CASSYAAGREQYF
TRBV5-8	TRBJ1-5	many	NA	TGTGCCAGCAGCCCTAGGACAGGCAATCAGCCCCAGCATTTT	CASSPRTGNQPQHF
TRBV5-5	TRBJ2-7	many	TRBD1	TGTGCCAGCAGCTCGCGGACAGGGCGCACCTACGAGCAGTACTTC	CASSSRTGRTYEQYF
TRBV5-1	TRBJ2-3	many	NA	TGCGCCAGCAGCCCTGGTGCCTCTTTCGGTACGCAGTATTTT	CASSPGASFGTQYF